This T cell receptor beta chain was documented in a study of OX40 agonist ivuxolimab in advanced cancers. Study-level background: Dose-escalation patients were diagnosed with hepatocellular carcinoma, melanoma, renal cell cancer or head and neck cancer.

The data were produced by immunoSEQ multiplex PCR, yet TCRdb's version contains in-frame clones alone and is incomplete. The sample includes just under 65,000 clones, more than 80% of them seen just once. CDR1 KGHSH and CDR2 LQKENI come from the germline V gene. V gave up 0 bases and J gave up 3 bases; unmatched junction bases: 4. The CDR3 is 15 residues long. The study, taken as a whole, reports: Near-lowest levels of clonal expansion characterized partial responders at 0.1-3.0 mg/kg.

With respect to this clone: Its matching antigen is unknown.

This receptor was identified in an adult with an advanced solid tumor such as melanoma, head and neck, liver or kidney cancer. Sample: CD4+ or CD8+ T cells sorted from blood, taken in a trial of the OX40 agonist ivuxolimab. J is TRBJ2-7 and V is TRBV18, with 8 bases identical to TRBD1. CDR3 nucleotides: TGTGCCAGCTCACCACCGTGGACAGGGAACTACGAGCAGTACTTC. It specifies CASSPPWTGNYEQYF.